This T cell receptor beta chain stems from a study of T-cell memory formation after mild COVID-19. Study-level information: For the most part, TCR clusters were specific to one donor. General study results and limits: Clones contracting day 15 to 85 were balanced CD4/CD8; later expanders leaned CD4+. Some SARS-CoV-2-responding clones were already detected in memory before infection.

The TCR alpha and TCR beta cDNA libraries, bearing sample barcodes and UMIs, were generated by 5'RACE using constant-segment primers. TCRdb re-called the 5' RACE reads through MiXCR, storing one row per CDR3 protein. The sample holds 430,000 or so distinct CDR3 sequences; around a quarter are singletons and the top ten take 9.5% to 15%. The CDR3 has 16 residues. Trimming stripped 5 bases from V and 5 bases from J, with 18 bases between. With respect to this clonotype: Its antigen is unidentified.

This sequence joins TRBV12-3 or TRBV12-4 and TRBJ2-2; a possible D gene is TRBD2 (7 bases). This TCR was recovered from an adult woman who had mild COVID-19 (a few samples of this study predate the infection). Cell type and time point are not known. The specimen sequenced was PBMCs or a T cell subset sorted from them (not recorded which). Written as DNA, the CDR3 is TGTGCCAGCAGTCTGCTCAAGAGGGGGGGAACCGGGGAGCTGTTTTTT. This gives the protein CASSLLKRGGTGELFF.